This entry lists 16 T cell receptor beta chains sequenced from one sample in a study of post-analysis software for immune sequencing data. Study-wide results and limits: About five TRBV segments, including TRBV5-6, TRBV5-1 and TRBV20-1, were more frequent in patients than controls.

Incorporated into the TCR beta cDNA libraries were unique molecular identifiers, which served to reduce PCR and sequencing biases. TCRdb reprocessed the PCR reads via MiXCR and lists one record per CDR3 protein. The repertoire holds some 690,000 distinct CDR3 sequences, about 32% seen once, with around 0.6% in the top ten. No antigen has been assigned to these receptors. Material for sequencing was blood. All receptors derive from a girl under 18 with multiple sclerosis.

The chain combines TRBV5-1 with TRBJ2-3; D uncertain. V shed 2 bases and J shed 2 bases, with 12 bases lying between them. The CDR3 loop spans 15 amino acids. Per the germline V gene, CDR1 is SGHRS and CDR2 is YFSETQ. The CDR3: CASSLGFADTDTQYF. The CDR3 nucleotides are TGCGCCAGCAGCTTAGGTTTTGCGGACACAGATACGCAGTATTTT.

The chain has TRBV5-1 and TRBJ2-7; D remains ambiguous. Germline CDR1 reads SGHRS; CDR2 reads YFSETQ. Trimming shortened V by 2 bases and J by 2 bases, and 14 bases separated the two germline ends. This CDR3 comprises 15 residues. The CDR3 spells CASSLVWPRTYEQYF. The CDR3 region has the DNA TGCGCCAGCAGCTTAGTTTGGCCGCGGACCTACGAGCAGTACTTC.

The rearrangement joins TRBV6-5 to TRBJ2-3, with unresolved D. CDR1 and CDR2 (germline): MNHEY, SVGAGI. The CDR3 is 15 amino acids. The V end was cut by 0 bases, the J end by 1 base, with 8 bases between. The CDR3 sequence: CASSYSAGGTDTQYF. The CDR3 DNA sequence: TGTGCCAGCAGTTACTCTGCAGGCGGCACAGATACGCAGTATTTT.

This chain links TRBV2 with TRBJ2-4, with 8 bases fitting TRBD1. The V gene end was trimmed by 0 bases and the J gene end by 0 bases; junction bases not matched to a gene: 7. Germline loops: CDR1 SNHLY, CDR2 FYNNEI. This CDR3 is 18 amino acids long. CDR3 sequence: CASSEAGADRGAKNIQYF. The CDR3 nucleotides read TGTGCCAGCAGTGAAGCGGGGGCCGACAGGGGAGCCAAAAACATTCAGTACTTC.

This clonotype appeared a few times. This chain joins TRBV11-2 and TRBJ2-1, with 7 positions matching TRBD2. V dropped 5 bases and J dropped 5; count of bases not matched to a gene: 9. The CDR3 loop spans 15 amino acids. Germline loops: CDR1 SGHAT, CDR2 FQNNGV. The CDR3 protein is CASSRDGLGNNEQFF. In DNA, the CDR3 is TGTGCCAGCAGCCGAGACGGACTAGGGAACAATGAGCAGTTCTTC.

This clonotype was seen repeatedly, ten times or more. The J gene is TRBJ2-7, the V gene TRBV28; 10 bases map to TRBD2. J was trimmed by 4 bases and V by 4 bases; bases with no gene match: 7. This CDR3 has 15 amino acids. Germline V gene sequence: CDR1 MDHEN, CDR2 SYDVKM. This CDR3 is CASSSPGLAPYEQYF. The DNA of the CDR3 is TGTGCCAGCAGTTCACCGGGACTAGCGCCTTACGAGCAGTACTTC. Combining the CDR3 with reference TRBV28 and TRBJ2-7 gives the whole variable domain DVKVTQSSRYLVKRTGEKVFLECVQDMDHENMFWYRQDPGLGLRLIYFSYDVKMKEKGDIPEGYSVSREKKERFSLILESASTNQTSMYLCASSSPGLAPYEQYFGPGTRLTVT.

The genes are TRBV7-2 and TRBJ2-3; D is ambiguous. The V gene lost 4 bases and the J gene lost 0 bases, with 8 bases spanning the gap. CDR1 and CDR2 from the germline V gene are SGHTA and FQGNSA. The CDR3 contains 14 residues. The CDR3 DNA reads TGTGCCAGCAGCTCTGACCCTAGCACAGATACGCAGTATTTT. Translating gives CASSSDPSTDTQYF.

This clonotype was observed a handful of times. V usage is TRBV27 and J usage is TRBJ2-2; possibly TRBD1 for D (6 bases). Trimming cost V 0 bases and J 1 base, with 12 bases left between them. This CDR3 contains 17 residues. Germline CDR1 and CDR2: MNHEY and SMNVEV (reference sequence). The CDR3, as DNA: TGTGCCAGCAGTTTATCGAACAGGGCAAGGAACACCGGGGAGCTGTTTTTT. It encodes CASSLSNRARNTGELFF.

This clonotype was observed a few times. This chain joins TRBV28 and TRBJ2-1, with 11 bases aligning to TRBD2. The V segment lost 3 bases and the J segment 9 bases; nucleotides outside the gene matches: 19. CDR3 length equals 19 residues. The germline gives CDR1 MDHEN, CDR2 SYDVKM. Here the CDR3 reads CASSFPGLAGNLRFGEQFF. CDR3 bases: TGTGCCAGCAGTTTTCCCGGACTAGCGGGTAATTTACGATTTGGTGAGCAGTTCTTC.

This clonotype was seen a few times. The chain has TRBV20-1 and TRBJ1-1, with D perhaps TRBD1 (6 bases). V was shortened by 4 bases and J by 1 base, with 10 bases between the two germline ends. CDR3 length: 13 amino acids. The germline V gene has CDR1 DFQATT and CDR2 SNEGSKA (reference sequence). For the CDR3, the DNA is TGCAGTGCTAACGGACAGAGGAACACTGAAGCTTTCTTT. Translation gives CSANGQRNTEAFF.

V gene TRBV27 combines with J gene TRBJ2-1, with a tentative D call TRBD2 (5 bases). V shed 5 bases and J shed 6 bases, with 14 bases lying between them. Germline V CDR1 and CDR2: MNHEY, SMNVEV (reference sequence). This CDR3 contains 14 residues. CDR3 residues: CASSRRGFGNEQFF. The CDR3 nucleotides read TGTGCCAGCAGTCGCCGCGGGTTCGGCAATGAGCAGTTCTTC.

The chain combines TRBV4-1 with TRBJ2-3; TRBD1 is a possible D gene (5 bases). V lost 0 bases, J lost 7 bases, and 14 bases lay in between. This CDR3 has 15 amino acids. Germline V gives CDR1 MGHRA, CDR2 YSYEKL. The CDR3 region is CASSQERQAGNTQYF. In nucleotides, the CDR3 is TGCGCCAGCAGCCAAGAAAGACAAGCAGGGAATACGCAGTATTTT.

The chain joins TRBV29-1 to TRBJ2-3, with D maybe TRBD2 (6 bases). The V and J ends lost 6 bases and 4 bases respectively, with 11 bases between them. CDR1 SQVTM and CDR2 ANQGSEA come from the germline V gene. The CDR3 sequence is 12 residues long. The CDR3 DNA follows: TGCAGCGTGGGATCTAGCGCAGATACGCAGTATTTT. Translating gives CSVGSSADTQYF.

This clonotype was detected only a few times. The chain is built from TRBV4-1 and TRBJ2-3; 8 bases map to TRBD1. V lost 0 bases to trimming and J lost 1 base; unmatched junction nucleotides: 3. CDR3 size: 16 residues. Germline V gene data show CDR1 as MGHRA and CDR2 as YSYEKL. This CDR3 reads CASSQETGGRTDTQYF. The CDR3 coding sequence is TGCGCCAGCAGCCAAGAAACAGGGGGGCGCACAGATACGCAGTATTTT.

The rearrangement joins TRBV9 to TRBJ1-6; D is unclear. Trimming cost V 1 base and J 0 bases, with 11 bases left between them. There are 17 residues in the CDR3. Per the germline V gene, CDR1 is SGDLS and CDR2 is YYNGEE. The CDR3 coding sequence is TGTGCCAGCAGCGTACGCCCGGCGTTCTCCTATAATTCACCCCTCCACTTT. Residues: CASSVRPAFSYNSPLHF.

This clonotype has more than one count but fewer than ten. V gene TRBV28 combines with J gene TRBJ2-7, with D perhaps matching TRBD1 or TRBD2 (5 bases each). This CDR3 has 13 amino acids. The V gene lost 7 bases and the J gene lost 6 bases, with 16 bases spanning the gap. Per the germline V gene, CDR1 is MDHEN and CDR2 is SYDVKM. The CDR3 reads CASTLEGSREQYF. CDR3 sequence (DNA): TGTGCCAGCACCCTTGAGGGGTCGCGCGAGCAGTACTTC.